This TCR beta chain was retrieved from a study of brain T cells in children with intractable seizures. Broader study findings: Patients' HCMV serostatus was unknown; virus specificity rests on CDR3 similarity alone. Pre-surgery blood may have been undersampled, hiding some clones.

To note about this clone: Its antigen is undetermined.

The CDR3 sequence is 16 residues long. Germline V CDR1 and CDR2: SGHTS, YDEGEE. Trimming took off 2 bases at V and 7 bases at J, with 21 bases between the two ends. Only cases whose brain tissue showed the highest T cell transcript signatures were sequenced. At least one anti-epileptic drug was given before surgery. Sequencing used immunoSEQ multiplex PCR; TCRdb keeps in-frame clones, though not all of them. The sample carries approximately 110,000 clones, approximately 94% recorded once. The starting material was peripheral blood, obtained at surgery. This receptor was obtained from a boy under two years old with hemimegalencephaly and intractable seizures. This chain uses TRBV5-8 with TRBJ1-2, with a tentative D call TRBD1 (6 bases). The DNA for the CDR3 is TGTGCCAGCAGCTTTCTCGCAGGGGTTGGAATAGGTGGCTACACCTTC. It translates to CASSFLAGVGIGGYTF.